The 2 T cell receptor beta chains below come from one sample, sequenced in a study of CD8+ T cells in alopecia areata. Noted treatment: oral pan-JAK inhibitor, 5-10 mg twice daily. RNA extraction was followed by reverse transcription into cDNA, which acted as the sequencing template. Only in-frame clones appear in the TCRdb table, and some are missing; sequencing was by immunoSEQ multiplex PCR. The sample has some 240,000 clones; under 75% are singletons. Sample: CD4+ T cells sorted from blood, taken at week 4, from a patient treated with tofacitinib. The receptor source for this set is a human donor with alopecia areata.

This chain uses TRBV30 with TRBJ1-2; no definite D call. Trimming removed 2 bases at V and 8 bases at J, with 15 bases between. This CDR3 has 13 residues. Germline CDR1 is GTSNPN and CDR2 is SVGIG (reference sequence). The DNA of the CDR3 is TGTGCCTGGAGTCCCCGGGTGCAGGAGGGCTACACCTTC. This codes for CAWSPRVQEGYTF.

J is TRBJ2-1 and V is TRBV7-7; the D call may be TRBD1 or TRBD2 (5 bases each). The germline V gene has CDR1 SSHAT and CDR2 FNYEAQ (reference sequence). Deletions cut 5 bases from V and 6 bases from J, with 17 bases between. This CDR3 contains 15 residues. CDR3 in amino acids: CASSLGTGRSNEQFF. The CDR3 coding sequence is TGTGCCAGCAGCCTAGGGACGGGCCGCAGCAATGAGCAGTTCTTC. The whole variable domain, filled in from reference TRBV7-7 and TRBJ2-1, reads GAGVSQSPRYKVTKRGQDVTLRCDPISSHATLYWYQQALGQGPEFLTYFNYEAQPDKSGLPSDRFSAERPEGSISTLTIQRTEQRDSAMYRCASSLGTGRSNEQFFGPGTRLTVL.